These T cell receptor beta chains were read from a single sample in a study of T cell responses to AZD1222 COVID-19 vaccine. Generated by immunoSEQ multiplex PCR, the TCRdb table keeps only in-frame clones and is missing some. This table holds about 180,000 clones, over 85% found once. The specimen was peripheral blood, collected 28 days after the second dose of the MenACWY control vaccine. The receptors were sampled from an adult who received the MenACWY meningococcal vaccine as a control. CDR3s include the opening cysteine and the closing phenylalanine or tryptophan. D genes are given only for firm matches. Size values are once, few and many counts, or a class for expanded clones, and some rows have none.

d_call	clone_size	v_call	j_call	cdr3_aa	cdr3_nt
-	-	TRBV9	TRBJ1-4	CASSVGPGGTTNEKLFF	TGTGCCAGCAGCGTAGGACCAGGTGGTACAACTAATGAAAAACTGTTTTTT
-	-	TRBV18	TRBJ1-5	CASSPGRRNQPQHF	TGTGCCAGCTCACCAGGAAGGCGCAATCAGCCCCAGCATTTT
-	-	TRBV27	TRBJ1-5	CASSSLSIVNQPQHF	TGTGCCAGCAGTTCACTCTCCATCGTCAATCAGCCCCAGCATTTT
TRBD1	-	TRBV6-1	TRBJ1-2	CASSDTQGASGYTF	TGTGCCAGCAGTGATACCCAGGGGGCAAGTGGCTACACCTTC
-	once	TRBV6-5	TRBJ1-1	CASSLTGNTEAFF	TGTGCCAGCAGTCTTACAGGAAACACTGAAGCTTTCTTT
-	-	TRBV28	TRBJ1-6	CASSLTGNSPLHF	TGTGCCAGCAGTTTAACAGGAAATTCACCCCTCCACTTT
TRBD1	-	TRBV29-1	TRBJ1-1	CSVRGQQNTEAFF	TGCAGCGTTAGGGGACAGCAGAACACTGAAGCTTTCTTT
TRBD1	few	TRBV6-5	TRBJ1-5	CASSRQGASNQPQHF	TGTGCCAGCAGTAGACAGGGAGCGAGCAATCAGCCCCAGCATTTT
-	-	TRBV5-1	TRBJ1-2	CASREGAGVNYGYTF	TGCGCCAGCAGAGAAGGGGCGGGAGTGAACTATGGCTACACCTTC
-	-	TRBV5-4	TRBJ2-1	CASSGGGGVIKNEQFF	TGTGCCAGCAGCGGCGGAGGCGGGGTAATAAAGAATGAGCAGTTCTTC
TRBD1	-	TRBV2	TRBJ1-2	CASSDPGQGPYGYTF	TGTGCCAGCAGTGACCCGGGACAGGGGCCGTATGGCTACACCTTC
-	-	TRBV5-8	TRBJ2-3	CASSLTDTQYF	TGTGCCAGCAGCCTTACAGATACGCAGTATTTT
-	-	TRBV4-2	TRBJ2-7	CASSQDVRLREQYF	TGTGCCAGCAGCCAAGATGTGCGGCTTCGCGAGCAGTACTTC
-	-	TRBV7-2	TRBJ1-2	CASSLVKDYGYTF	TGTGCCAGCAGCTTAGTGAAGGACTATGGCTACACCTTC
-	once	TRBV2	TRBJ2-7	CASIGGYEQYF	TGTGCCAGCATCGGGGGTTACGAGCAGTACTTC
-	-	TRBV4-3	TRBJ1-2	CASSQDSHPRPGGYTF	TGCGCCAGCAGCCAAGATTCACATCCCAGGCCCGGGGGCTACACCTTC
-	-	TRBV24-1	TRBJ2-1	CATGSRSSYNEQFF	TGTGCCACCGGCAGTCGAAGCTCCTACAATGAGCAGTTCTTC
-	-	TRBV5-1	TRBJ1-6	CASSLDGDHNSPLHF	TGCGCCAGCAGCTTGGATGGGGACCATAATTCACCCCTCCACTTT
-	-	TRBV5-8	TRBJ1-1	CASSGGHMNTEAFF	TGTGCCAGCAGCGGGGGCCATATGAACACTGAAGCTTTCTTT
-	-	TRBV19	TRBJ1-1	CASSFAANTEAFF	TGTGCCAGTAGTTTCGCAGCGAACACTGAAGCTTTCTTT
TRBD1	-	TRBV10-2	TRBJ1-2	CASSTSRTGSGYTF	TGCGCCAGCAGTACGTCCCGGACAGGGAGCGGCTACACCTTC
TRBD1	-	TRBV6-5	TRBJ1-6	CASSSRQGQGSPLHF	TGTGCCAGCAGTTCACGACAGGGTCAGGGATCACCCCTCCACTTT
-	-	TRBV19	TRBJ2-5	CASSISRQPTRETQYF	TGTGCCAGTAGTATTTCGAGGCAGCCAACGCGGGAGACCCAGTACTTC
-	-	TRBV9	TRBJ1-5	CASSVGYSNQPQHF	TGTGCCAGCAGCGTAGGGTATAGCAATCAGCCCCAGCATTTT